Included here is one TCR beta chain sequence, with context. What it binds is unknown. The source of the sample is a study of T cell responses to AZD1222 COVID-19 vaccine. Clones were sequenced by immunoSEQ multiplex PCR, and TCRdb holds only the in-frame ones, with some missing. The table shows more than 95,000 clones, with about nine tenths occurring only once. This CDR3 has 23 amino acids. Trimming removed 8 bases at V and 4 bases at J, with 42 bases between. Germline CDR1 and CDR2: WSHSY and SAAADI. Study conclusions and caveats: After the peak T cell response, and only then, were repertoires sampled. Recipients of AZD1222 seropositive at baseline numbered only 5 to 7. White British ancestry dominated among donors, who included more females, and clonal diversity was possibly underestimated. Following two doses of AZD1222, Spike-specific TCR breadth and depth rose.

The receptor comes from an adult in good health. The chain uses TRBV10-2 and TRBJ2-1; D possibly corresponds to TRBD2 (7 bases). Source: peripheral blood, taken on day 0 of AZD1222 vaccination. The CDR3 is CASCVRAGGGQGTLREWYNEQFF. CDR3 nucleotides: TGCGCCAGCTGTGTGAGGGCTGGGGGGGGGCAGGGGACTTTGCGGGAGTGGTACAATGAGCAGTTCTTC.